This entry lists 30 T cell receptor beta chains sequenced from one sample in a study of low-dose radiotherapy and immunotherapy resistance in tumors. The time point is: after trial treatment. Treatment noted: LDRT plus nivolumab, ipilimumab, low-dose cyclophosphamide and aspirin (RACIN trial). TCRs were put through 20 PCR cycles of amplification with Phusion. A constant-region primer and the V-primer adapter served as the primer pair. Via MiXCR, TCRdb re-called the reads, giving one row per CDR3 protein. The data show some 52,000 distinct CDR3 sequences, around 33% seen once. This specimen consisted of PBMCs, obtained after low-dose radiotherapy plus immunotherapy. These receptors originate from a male donor with rectosigmoid adenocarcinoma.

This clonotype was found many times. The gene calls are TRBV4-1 and TRBJ1-4; D is ambiguous. Looked up from germline, CDR1 is MGHRA and CDR2 is YSYEKL. V gave up 4 bases and J gave up 13 bases, with 22 bases separating them. CDR3 size: 15 residues. This CDR3 is CASSPTSHGPELLFF. CDR3 in DNA: TGCGCCAGCAGCCCAACGTCACATGGCCCGGAATTACTGTTTTTT.

With regard to this clonotype: Just one base apart from a much larger clone, this may be a read error. V usage is TRBV5-4 and J usage is TRBJ1-1, with no clear D. Looked up from germline, CDR1 is SGHNT and CDR2 is YYREEE (reference sequence). CDR3 size: 14 residues. Trimming shortened V by 2 bases and J by 0 bases, and 8 bases separated the two germline ends. The CDR3 reads CASSFGSVNTEAFF. As DNA, the CDR3 is TGTGCCAGCAGCTTCGGGTCGGTGAACACTGAAGCTTTCTTT. The full variable domain, in which reference TRBV5-4 and TRBJ1-1 provide the parts outside the CDR3, is ETGVTQSPTHLIKTRGQQVTLRCSSQSGHNTVSWYQQALGQGPQFIFQYYREEENGRGNFPPRFSGLQFPNYSSELNVNALELDDSALYLCASSFGSVNTEAFFGQGTRLTVV.

This rearrangement joins TRBV4-3 to TRBJ2-1; D remains ambiguous. The V end was cut by 1 base, the J end by 8 bases, with 9 bases between. Germline V CDR1 and CDR2: LGHNA, YSLEER. The length of the CDR3 is 13 residues. CDR3 in DNA: TGCGCCAGCAGCCAAGGAAACGAAGATGAGCAGTTCTTC. Translating it yields CASSQGNEDEQFF.

Only a few counts were recorded for this clonotype. In nucleotides, the CDR3 is TGTGCCAGCAGTTACTCGAAATGGGGGCGGGGGGTCAATGAGCAGTTCTTC. This translates into CASSYSKWGRGVNEQFF. The rearrangement joins TRBV6-2 or TRBV6-3 to TRBJ2-1; 8 nucleotides line up with TRBD2. The CDR3 extends over 17 amino acids. The J segment lost 6 bases and the V segment lost 0 bases, leaving 10 bases of the junction unmatched. The V gene's germline CDR1 is MNHEY and CDR2 SVGEGT.

This clonotype was seen at least ten times. The chain joins TRBV10-2 to TRBJ2-1, with TRBD2 matching 7 bases. Germline V CDR1 and CDR2: WSHSY, SAAADI. V gave up 6 bases and J gave up 7 bases; unmatched junction bases: 12. The CDR3 contains 15 residues. CDR3 nucleotide sequence: TGCGCCAGCAGAGACGTCCAGCGGGGTAGTAATGAGCAGTTCTTC. Its translation: CASRDVQRGSNEQFF.

The CDR3 is CASSADRGLTDTQYF. The CDR3 DNA sequence: TGTGCCAGTAGTGCGGACAGGGGGCTCACAGATACGCAGTATTTT. The chain joins TRBV19 to TRBJ2-3, with 11 bases identical to TRBD1. Per the germline V gene, CDR1 is LNHDA and CDR2 is SQIVND (reference sequence). Unmatched junction bases numbered 3, after V lost 5 bases and J lost 2 bases. This CDR3 is 15 amino acids long.

This clonotype was detected many times. The chain recombines TRBV3-1 with TRBJ2-3; 7 nucleotides agree with TRBD2. CDR3 length equals 14 residues. The germline gives CDR1 LGHDT, CDR2 YNNKEL (reference sequence). V was clipped by 4 bases and J by 4 bases; unmatched bases: 5. For the CDR3, the DNA is TGTGCCAGCAGCCGACTAGCTGTCCCAGATACGCAGTATTTT. Protein: CASSRLAVPDTQYF.

The J gene is TRBJ1-5, the V gene TRBV19; 10 bases are a match to TRBD1. The V gene end was trimmed by 10 bases and the J gene end by 4 bases; junction bases not matched to a gene: 4. This CDR3 is built from 13 residues. Germline V CDR1 and CDR2: LNHDA, SQIVND (reference sequence). The CDR3 nucleotides are TGTGCCACTTCGGACAGGGGGAATCAGCCCCAGCATTTT. Encoded protein: CATSDRGNQPQHF.

In its sample, this clonotype was seen many times. This chain links TRBV27 with TRBJ2-7, with TRBD2 as a possible D gene (5 bases). V shed 4 bases and J shed 5 bases, with 12 bases lying between them. The CDR3 contains 13 residues. Germline V gene sequence: CDR1 MNHEY, CDR2 SMNVEV (reference sequence). The CDR3, as DNA: TGTGCCAGCAGTTCCCATTTGAGGGACGAGCAGTACTTC. This translates into CASSSHLRDEQYF.

Ten or more counts support this clonotype. J is TRBJ1-1 and V is TRBV27, with TRBD1 as a possible D gene (6 bases). Germline CDR1 MNHEY, CDR2 SMNVEV (reference sequence). The V and J ends lost 2 bases and 0 bases respectively, with 13 bases between them. The CDR3 sequence is 16 residues long. The CDR3 region is CASSLRGGRLNTEAFF. In DNA form, the CDR3 reads TGTGCCAGCAGTTTAAGGGGGGGACGGCTGAACACTGAAGCTTTCTTT.

This clonotype was found many times. V usage is TRBV20-1 and J usage is TRBJ2-3, with 12 bases matching TRBD2. V shed 4 bases, J shed 1 base, and the junction held 3 bases outside the gene matches. Germline V lookup: CDR1 DFQATT, CDR2 SNEGSKA (reference sequence). The CDR3 contains 15 residues. The CDR3 coding sequence is TGCAGTGCTACAAGACTAGCGGGGGGCACAGATACGCAGTATTTT. Residues: CSATRLAGGTDTQYF.

Many counts were recorded for this clonotype. The V call is TRBV12-5, the J call TRBJ2-3; D uncertain. The V end lost 5 bases, the J end lost 2 bases, and 5 bases lay between the germline ends. Germline-derived CDR1 and CDR2 are LGHNT and FRNRAP. The CDR3 runs 12 residues. Here the CDR3 DNA reads TGTGCTAGTGGTCTTGACACAGATACGCAGTATTTT. Translating gives CASGLDTDTQYF.

There are many counts of this clonotype. This chain connects TRBV20-1 to TRBJ1-5; D gene ambiguous. This CDR3 spans 15 amino acids. CDR1 DFQATT and CDR2 SNEGSKA come from the germline V gene (reference sequence). Trimming removed 6 bases from V and 3 bases from J, with 18 bases in between. Here the CDR3 reads CSALRQASLNQPQHF. The CDR3 DNA follows: TGCAGTGCCCTGCGGCAGGCTAGCCTCAATCAGCCCCAGCATTTT.

The J gene is TRBJ2-3, the V gene TRBV28; 9 bases are shared with TRBD2. Germline-derived CDR1 and CDR2 are MDHEN and SYDVKM. The CDR3 length is 19 residues. The V and J ends lost 2 bases and 4 bases, in that order; junction bases with no gene match: 16. Here the CDR3 DNA reads TGTGCCAGCAGTTTACTGCCGGCCAGGGTAGCGGGAGAGGCAGATACGCAGTATTTT. Amino acids: CASSLLPARVAGEADTQYF.

In its sample, this clonotype was seen many times. J is TRBJ2-5 and V is TRBV7-8; perhaps TRBD1 as D (6 bases). This CDR3 region has 15 residues. Germline CDR1 and CDR2: SGHVS and FQNEAQ. Trimming removed 1 base at V and 1 base at J, with 10 bases between. The CDR3 protein is CASSLVGRGQETQYF. The CDR3 nucleotides are TGTGCCAGCAGCTTAGTAGGCAGGGGCCAAGAGACCCAGTACTTC.

This clonotype occurred many times. The chain joins TRBV28 to TRBJ1-5; unclear D gene. The CDR3 covers 14 residues. V gave up 3 bases and J gave up 2 bases, with 8 bases separating them. Germline assignment: CDR1 MDHEN and CDR2 SYDVKM. The CDR3 nucleotides are TGTGCCAGCAGTTTCGCCGACGGCAATCAGCCCCAGCATTTT. Amino acid sequence: CASSFADGNQPQHF.

At least ten counts were recorded for this clonotype. The CDR3 DNA is TGTGCCAGCAGCGCCATACAGGGGGCGTACTCCTACAATGAGCAGTTCTTC. It translates to CASSAIQGAYSYNEQFF. The chain couples TRBV9 to TRBJ2-1; 9 bases agree with TRBD1. The CDR3 has 17 residues. J was trimmed by 0 bases and V by 3 bases; bases with no gene match: 7. CDR1 and CDR2 (germline): SGDLS, YYNGEE.

V gene TRBV5-3 combines with J gene TRBJ2-1; 7 positions agree with TRBD1. TRBV5-3 qualifies as an ORF whose function is uncertain. The CDR3 covers 16 residues. The J segment lost 5 bases and the V segment lost 8 bases, leaving 16 bases of the junction unmatched. CDR3 in DNA: TGTGCCAGCATAATCTCCTTAAGGGGGCTGGACAATGAGCAGTTCTTC. Translated, it gives CASIISLRGLDNEQFF.

This clonotype was seen ten or more times. The CDR3 DNA is TGTGCCAGCAGCCTTTTGAACACTGAAGCTTTCTTT. This translates into CASSLLNTEAFF. This chain uses TRBV7-2 with TRBJ1-1; D not resolved. Germline V gene sequence: CDR1 SGHTA, CDR2 FQGNSA. The CDR3 contains 12 residues. V gave up 5 bases and J gave up 0 bases, with 4 bases separating them.

This sequence joins TRBV7-8 and TRBJ1-3; D remains ambiguous. CDR1 is SGHVS and CDR2 is FQNEAQ in the germline V gene. The CDR3 consists of 14 residues. V lost 5 bases to trimming and J lost 1 base, with 9 bases between them. CDR3: CASSPGGSGNTIYF. The CDR3 nucleotides are TGTGCCAGCAGCCCTGGCGGATCTGGAAACACCATATATTTT.

This clonotype occurred many times. This sequence joins TRBV4-3 and TRBJ2-1; 12 nucleotides agree with TRBD1. Germline assignment: CDR1 LGHNA and CDR2 YSLEER. V was pared by 5 bases and J by 8 bases, with 7 bases of the junction left unmatched. The length of the CDR3 is 15 residues. The CDR3 region is CASSVRDRGLYEQFF. CDR3 in DNA: TGCGCCAGCAGCGTCCGGGACAGGGGGCTCTATGAGCAGTTCTTC.

This clonotype has only a few counts. The chain carries TRBV6-2 or TRBV6-3 and TRBJ2-5, with 10 bases lining up with TRBD1. The CDR3 is 17 amino acids. Per the germline V gene, CDR1 is MNHEY and CDR2 is SVGEGT. V was pared by 2 bases and J by 3 bases, with 9 bases of the junction left unmatched. CDR3 nucleotide sequence: TGTGCCAGCAGTTACCCGGGACAGGGGACCGCTAAAGAGACCCAGTACTTC. It encodes CASSYPGQGTAKETQYF.

This clonotype was detected ten times or more. The chain uses TRBV11-3 and TRBJ2-1; TRBD1 aligns across 12 bases. In germline, CDR1 is SGHNT, CDR2 YENEEA. Unmatched junction bases numbered 10, after V lost 3 bases and J lost 1 base. The CDR3 extends over 19 amino acids. CDR3 DNA sequence: TGTGCCAGCAGCTTGGGACAGGGGGCCCCCAAAGGTTCCTACAATGAGCAGTTCTTC. Translation: CASSLGQGAPKGSYNEQFF. The full variable domain, with the rest looked up from reference TRBV11-3 and TRBJ2-1, is EAGVVQSPRYKIIEKKQPVAFWCNPISGHNTLYWYLQNLGQGPELLIRYENEEAVDDSQLPKDRFSAERLKGVDSTLKIQPAELGDSAVYLCASSLGQGAPKGSYNEQFFGPGTRLTVL.

V and J are TRBV28 and TRBJ2-1; 9 positions match TRBD1. Trimming took 6 bases from V and 6 from J; bases not matched to a gene: 3. This CDR3 is built from 13 residues. The germline CDR1 and CDR2 sequences are MDHEN and SYDVKM. CDR3 sequence (DNA): TGTGCCAGCAGGTGGACAGGGGCCAATGAGCAGTTCTTC. This encodes CASRWTGANEQFF.

The V and J genes are TRBV5-1 and TRBJ2-5; 7 bases agree with TRBD1. Germline-derived CDR1 and CDR2 are SGHRS and YFSETQ. V was pared by 0 bases and J by 4 bases, with 6 bases of the junction left unmatched. This CDR3 comprises 15 residues. The CDR3 loop is CASSLGQGLTETQYF. The CDR3 nucleotides read TGCGCCAGCAGCTTGGGACAGGGTTTGACAGAGACCCAGTACTTC.

This clonotype was detected ten times or more. V is TRBV4-2 and J is TRBJ2-7, with D perhaps TRBD1 or TRBD2 (5 bases each). Germline values: CDR1 LGHNA, CDR2 YNFKEQ. Trimming shortened V by 0 bases and J by 0 bases, and 9 bases separated the two germline ends. The CDR3 is 15 amino acids. The CDR3 here is CASSQERDVSYEQYF. The CDR3 nucleotides read TGTGCCAGCAGCCAAGAACGGGACGTCTCCTACGAGCAGTACTTC.

The sample holds a few counts of this clonotype. V is TRBV10-3 and J is TRBJ2-2; 10 positions agree with TRBD2. Looked up from germline, CDR1 is ENHRY and CDR2 is SYGVKD. The CDR3 contains 16 residues. V was pared by 3 bases and J by 5 bases, with 6 bases of the junction left unmatched. CDR3: CAISDASGRNTGELFF. The CDR3 bases are TGTGCCATCAGTGACGCTAGCGGGAGAAATACCGGGGAGCTGTTTTTT.

The sample holds a few counts of this clonotype. The DNA is omitted, as the CDR3 cannot be located on it reliably, and the CDR3 follows TCRdb's listing. V usage is TRBV12-3 or TRBV12-4 and J usage is TRBJ1-4. 14 amino acids form the CDR3, both terminal residues included. CDR3 sequence: CASWRATNEKLFFF.

This clonotype came up many times. The chain uses TRBV5-1 and TRBJ2-3, with a weak D call TRBD1 (5 bases). Trimming took 4 bases from V and 0 from J, leaving 15 bases between them. Germline V gene sequence: CDR1 SGHRS, CDR2 YFSETQ. This CDR3 is 16 amino acids long. CDR3 in amino acids: CASSLGLVASTDTQYF. CDR3 in DNA: TGCGCCAGCAGCCTGGGGCTAGTCGCGAGCACAGATACGCAGTATTTT.

The sample holds many counts of this clonotype. The chain recombines TRBV29-1 with TRBJ2-1, with D possibly being TRBD2 (7 bases). The V gene lost 6 bases and the J gene lost 4 bases, with 13 bases spanning the gap. The CDR3 runs 13 residues. The germline CDR1 and CDR2 sequences are SQVTM and ANQGSEA. The CDR3 DNA sequence: TGCAGCGTGAGGGGGGGATCGTACAATGAGCAGTTCTTC. The encoded protein is CSVRGGSYNEQFF.